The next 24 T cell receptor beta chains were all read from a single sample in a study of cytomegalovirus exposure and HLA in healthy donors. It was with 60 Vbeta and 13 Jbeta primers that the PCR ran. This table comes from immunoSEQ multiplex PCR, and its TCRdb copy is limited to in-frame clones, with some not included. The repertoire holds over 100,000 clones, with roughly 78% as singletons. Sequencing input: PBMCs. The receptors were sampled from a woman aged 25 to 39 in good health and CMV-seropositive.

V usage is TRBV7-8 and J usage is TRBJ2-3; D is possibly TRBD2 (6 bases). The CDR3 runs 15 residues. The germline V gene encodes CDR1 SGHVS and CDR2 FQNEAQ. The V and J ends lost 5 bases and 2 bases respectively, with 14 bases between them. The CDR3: CASSPTGDLTDTQYF. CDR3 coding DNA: TGTGCCAGCAGCCCCACGGGAGATCTCACAGATACGCAGTATTTT. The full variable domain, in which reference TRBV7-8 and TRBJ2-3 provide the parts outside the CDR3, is GAGVSQSPRYKVAKRGQDVALRCDPISGHVSLFWYQQALGQGPEFLTYFQNEAQLDKSGLPSDRFFAERPEGSVSTLKIQRTQQEDSAVYLCASSPTGDLTDTQYFGPGTRLTVL.

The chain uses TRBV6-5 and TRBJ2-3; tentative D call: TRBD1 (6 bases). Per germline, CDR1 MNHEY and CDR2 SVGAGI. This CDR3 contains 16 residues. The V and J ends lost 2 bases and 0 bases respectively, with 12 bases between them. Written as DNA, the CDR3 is TGTGCCAGCAGTTACGTGGGGACACCTAGCACAGATACGCAGTATTTT. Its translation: CASSYVGTPSTDTQYF.

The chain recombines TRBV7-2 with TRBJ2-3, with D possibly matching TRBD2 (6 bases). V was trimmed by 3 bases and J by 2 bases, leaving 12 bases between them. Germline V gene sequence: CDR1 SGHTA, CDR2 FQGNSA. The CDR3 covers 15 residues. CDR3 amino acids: CASSLNGGYTDTQYF. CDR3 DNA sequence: TGTGCCAGCAGCTTGAACGGGGGATACACAGATACGCAGTATTTT.

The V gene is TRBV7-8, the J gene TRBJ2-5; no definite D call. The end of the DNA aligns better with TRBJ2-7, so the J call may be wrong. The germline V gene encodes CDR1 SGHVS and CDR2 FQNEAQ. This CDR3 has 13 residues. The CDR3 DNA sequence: TGTGCCAGCAGCTCCCCTTTCCCCTACGAGCAGTACTTC. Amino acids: CASSSPFPYEQYF.

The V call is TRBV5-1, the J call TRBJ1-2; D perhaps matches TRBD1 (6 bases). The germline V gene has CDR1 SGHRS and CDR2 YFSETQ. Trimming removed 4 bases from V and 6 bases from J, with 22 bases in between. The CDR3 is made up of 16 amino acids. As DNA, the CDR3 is TGCGCCAGCAGCCCCGTTGCGGGGGCGGGTTTAGATGGCTACACCTTC. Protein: CASSPVAGAGLDGYTF.

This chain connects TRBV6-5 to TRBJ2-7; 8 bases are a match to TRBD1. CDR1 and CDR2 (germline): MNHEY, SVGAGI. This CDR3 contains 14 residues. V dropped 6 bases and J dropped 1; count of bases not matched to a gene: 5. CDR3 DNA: TGTGCCAGCAGCCCGGACAGGGAATCCTACGAGCAGTACTTC. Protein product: CASSPDRESYEQYF.

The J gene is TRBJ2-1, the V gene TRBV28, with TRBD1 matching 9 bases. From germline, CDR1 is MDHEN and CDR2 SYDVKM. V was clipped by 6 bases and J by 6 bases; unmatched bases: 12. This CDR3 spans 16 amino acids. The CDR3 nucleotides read TGTGCCAGCAGCCCGTCGGGACAGGGTCATATCAATGAGCAGTTCTTC. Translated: CASSPSGQGHINEQFF.

The CDR3 protein is CASSARDRGNYEQYF. CDR3 DNA sequence: TGTGCCAGCAGCGCCCGGGACAGGGGGAACTACGAGCAGTACTTC. The rearrangement uses TRBV7-6 and TRBJ2-7, with 11 bases matching TRBD1. CDR3 length equals 15 residues. The J segment lost 3 bases and the V segment lost 5 bases, leaving 6 bases of the junction unmatched. Germline V gene sequence: CDR1 SGHVS, CDR2 FNYEAQ.

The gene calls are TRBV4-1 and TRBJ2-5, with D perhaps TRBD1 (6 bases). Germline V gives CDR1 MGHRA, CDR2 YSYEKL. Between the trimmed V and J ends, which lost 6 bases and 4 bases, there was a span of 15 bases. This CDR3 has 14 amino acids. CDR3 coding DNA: TGCGCCAGCAGTAAGTTGGCAGGGGTAGAGACCCAGTACTTC. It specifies CASSKLAGVETQYF.

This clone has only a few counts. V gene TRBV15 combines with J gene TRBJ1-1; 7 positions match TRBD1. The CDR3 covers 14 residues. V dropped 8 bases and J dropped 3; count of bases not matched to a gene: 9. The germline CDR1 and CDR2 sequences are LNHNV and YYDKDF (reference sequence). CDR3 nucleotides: TGTGCCACCCTGACAGGGAGAGGGGACACTGAAGCTTTCTTT. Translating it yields CATLTGRGDTEAFF.

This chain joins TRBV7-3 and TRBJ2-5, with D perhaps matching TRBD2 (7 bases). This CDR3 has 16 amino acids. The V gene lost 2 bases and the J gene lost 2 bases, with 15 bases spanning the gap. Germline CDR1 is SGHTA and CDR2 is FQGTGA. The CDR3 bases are TGTGCCAGCAGCTTAGTGGGGGGGCTTGCACAAGAGACCCAGTACTTC. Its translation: CASSLVGGLAQETQYF.

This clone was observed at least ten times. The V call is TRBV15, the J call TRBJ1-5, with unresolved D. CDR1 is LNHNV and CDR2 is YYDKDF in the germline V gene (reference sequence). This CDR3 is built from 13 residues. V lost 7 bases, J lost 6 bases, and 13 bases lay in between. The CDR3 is CATTGVEGQPQHF. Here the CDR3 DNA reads TGTGCCACCACCGGGGTAGAAGGTCAGCCCCAGCATTTT. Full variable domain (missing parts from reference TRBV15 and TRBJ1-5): DAMVIQNPRYQVTQFGKPVTLSCSQTLNHNVMYWYQQKSSQAPKLLFHYYDKDFNNEADTPDNFQSRRPNTSFCFLDIRSPGLGDTAMYLCATTGVEGQPQHFGDGTRLSIL.

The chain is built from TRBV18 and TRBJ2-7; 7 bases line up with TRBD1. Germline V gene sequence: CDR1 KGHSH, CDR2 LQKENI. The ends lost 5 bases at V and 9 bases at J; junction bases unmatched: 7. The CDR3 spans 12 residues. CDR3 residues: CASSADRVGQYF. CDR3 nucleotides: TGTGCCAGCTCAGCCGACAGGGTAGGGCAGTACTTC. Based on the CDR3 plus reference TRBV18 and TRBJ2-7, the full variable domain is NAGVMQNPRHLVRRRGQEARLRCSPMKGHSHVYWYRQLPEEGLKFMVYLQKENIIDESGMPKERFSAEFPKEGPSILRIQQVVRGDSAAYFCASSADRVGQYFGPGTRLTVT.

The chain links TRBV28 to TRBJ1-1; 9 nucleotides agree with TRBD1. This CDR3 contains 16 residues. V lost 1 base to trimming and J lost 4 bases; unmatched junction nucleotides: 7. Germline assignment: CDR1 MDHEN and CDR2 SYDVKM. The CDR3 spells CASSLSGQGYVTEAFF. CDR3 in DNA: TGTGCCAGCAGTTTATCGGGACAGGGATACGTCACTGAAGCTTTCTTT.

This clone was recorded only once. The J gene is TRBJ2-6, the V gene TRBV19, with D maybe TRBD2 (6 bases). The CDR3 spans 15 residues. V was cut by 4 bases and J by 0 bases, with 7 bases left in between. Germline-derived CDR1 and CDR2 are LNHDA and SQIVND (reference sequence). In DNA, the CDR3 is TGTGCCAGTAGTACGGGACTCTCTGGGGCCAACGTCCTGACTTTC. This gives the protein CASSTGLSGANVLTF.

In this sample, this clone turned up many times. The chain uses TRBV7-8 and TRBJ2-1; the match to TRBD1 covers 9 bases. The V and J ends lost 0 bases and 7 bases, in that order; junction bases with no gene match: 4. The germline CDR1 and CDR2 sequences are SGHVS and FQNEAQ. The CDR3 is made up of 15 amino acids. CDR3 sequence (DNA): TGTGCCAGCAGCTTAGCTGGACAGGGGTGGAATGAGCAGTTCTTC. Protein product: CASSLAGQGWNEQFF.

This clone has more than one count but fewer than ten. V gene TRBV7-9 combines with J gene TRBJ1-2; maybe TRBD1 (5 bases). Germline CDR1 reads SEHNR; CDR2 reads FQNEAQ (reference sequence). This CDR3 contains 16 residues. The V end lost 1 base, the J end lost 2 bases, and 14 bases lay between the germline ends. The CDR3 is CASSLGQKGINYGYTF. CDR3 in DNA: TGTGCCAGCAGCTTAGGACAGAAGGGGATAAACTATGGCTACACCTTC. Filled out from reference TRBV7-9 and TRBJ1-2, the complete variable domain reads DTGVSQNPRHKITKRGQNVTFRCDPISEHNRLYWYRQTLGQGPEFLTYFQNEAQLEKSRLLSDRFSAERPKGSFSTLEIQRTEQGDSAMYLCASSLGQKGINYGYTFGSGTRLTVV.

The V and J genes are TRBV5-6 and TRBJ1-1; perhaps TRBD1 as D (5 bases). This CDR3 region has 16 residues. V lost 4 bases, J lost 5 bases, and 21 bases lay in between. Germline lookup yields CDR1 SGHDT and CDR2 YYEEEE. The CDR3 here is CASSQSGVGRRTEAFF. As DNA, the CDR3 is TGTGCCAGCAGCCAATCAGGTGTGGGGCGCAGGACTGAAGCTTTCTTT.

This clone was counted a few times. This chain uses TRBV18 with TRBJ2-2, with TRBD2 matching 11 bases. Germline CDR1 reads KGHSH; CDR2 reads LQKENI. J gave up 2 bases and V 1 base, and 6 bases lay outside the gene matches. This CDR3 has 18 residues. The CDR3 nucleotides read TGTGCCAGCTCACCACGCCCTAGCGGGGGGCCCAACACCGGGGAGCTGTTTTTT. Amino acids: CASSPRPSGGPNTGELFF.

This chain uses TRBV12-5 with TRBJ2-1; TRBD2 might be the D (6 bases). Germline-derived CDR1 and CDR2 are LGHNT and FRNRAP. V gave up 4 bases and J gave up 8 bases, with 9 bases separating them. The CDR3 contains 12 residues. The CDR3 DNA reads TGTGCTAGTGGTTGGGGGGTAGATGAGCAGTTCTTC. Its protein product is CASGWGVDEQFF.

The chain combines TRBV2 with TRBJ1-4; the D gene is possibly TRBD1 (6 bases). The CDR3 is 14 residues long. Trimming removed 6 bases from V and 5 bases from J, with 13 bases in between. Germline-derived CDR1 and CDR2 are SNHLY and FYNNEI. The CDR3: CASRYRETNEKLFF. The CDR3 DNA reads TGTGCCAGCAGGTACAGGGAAACGAATGAAAAACTGTTTTTT.

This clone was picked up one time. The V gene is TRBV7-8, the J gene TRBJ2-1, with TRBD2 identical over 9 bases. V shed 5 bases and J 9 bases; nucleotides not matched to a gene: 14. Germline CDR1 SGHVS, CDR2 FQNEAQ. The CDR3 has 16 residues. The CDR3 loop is CASSPWFSGGRGEQFF. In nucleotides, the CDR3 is TGTGCCAGCAGCCCCTGGTTTAGCGGGGGCCGAGGTGAGCAGTTCTTC.

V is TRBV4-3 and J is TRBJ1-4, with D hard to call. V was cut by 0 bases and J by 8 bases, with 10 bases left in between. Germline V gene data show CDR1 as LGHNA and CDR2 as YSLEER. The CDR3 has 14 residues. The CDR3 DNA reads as TGCGCCAGCAGCCAAGACGGAGGTTTGGAAAAACTGTTTTTT. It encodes CASSQDGGLEKLFF.

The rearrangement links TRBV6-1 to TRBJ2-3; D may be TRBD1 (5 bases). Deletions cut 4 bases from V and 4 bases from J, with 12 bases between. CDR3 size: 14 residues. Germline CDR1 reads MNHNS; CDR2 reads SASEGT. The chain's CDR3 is CASSALPTADTQYF. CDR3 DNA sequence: TGTGCCAGCAGTGCTTTACCGACAGCAGATACGCAGTATTTT.